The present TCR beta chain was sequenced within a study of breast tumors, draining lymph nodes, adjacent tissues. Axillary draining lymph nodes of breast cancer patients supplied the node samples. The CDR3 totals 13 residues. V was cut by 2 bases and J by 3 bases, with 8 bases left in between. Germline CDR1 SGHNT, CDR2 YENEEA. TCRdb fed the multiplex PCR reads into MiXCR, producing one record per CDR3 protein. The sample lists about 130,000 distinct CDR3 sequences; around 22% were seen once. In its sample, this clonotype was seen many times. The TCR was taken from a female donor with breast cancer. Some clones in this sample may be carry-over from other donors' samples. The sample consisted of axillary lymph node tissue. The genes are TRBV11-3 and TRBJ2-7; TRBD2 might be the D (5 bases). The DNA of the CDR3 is TGTGCCAGCAGCTTATACGGGAACTACGAGCAGTACTTC. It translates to CASSLYGNYEQYF.